This T cell receptor (beta chain) emerged from a study of blood T cell repertoires in COVID-19. This clone was observed a few times. Germline V gives CDR1 SNHLY, CDR2 FYNNEI. With 4 bases clipped from V and 0 bases from J, the junction kept 4 bases outside the gene matches. The CDR3 is made up of 15 amino acids. Some clones are missing from TCRdb's copy, which holds only in-frame ones; the method was immunoSEQ multiplex PCR. The data show about 78,000 clones, over 80% seen once. The TCR originated in a man aged 55 to 70 with active or convalescent COVID-19. Input material: peripheral blood. V gene TRBV2 combines with J gene TRBJ2-5; 8 positions match TRBD1. DNA for the CDR3: TGTGCCAGCAGTGGTGAGACAGGGGACCAAGAGACCCAGTACTTC. This sequence encodes CASSGETGDQETQYF.